This is a list of T cell receptor beta chains from one sample in a study of siplizumab effects on memory and regulatory T cells. Generated by immunoSEQ multiplex PCR, the TCRdb table keeps only in-frame clones and is missing some. The table shows roughly 120,000 clones, with about nine tenths occurring only once. The sequenced material came from CD4+ T cells sorted from blood. Source of these receptors: a human donor in good health. The CDR3 runs from the conserved cysteine through the conserved F or W. Fields, in order: J gene, V gene, clone size, D gene, CDR3 protein, CDR3 DNA. D genes are given only for firm matches. Size values are once, few and many counts, or a class for expanded clones, and some rows have none.

j_gene: TRBJ2-5
v_gene: TRBV9
abundance: .
d_gene: .
CDR3aa: CASSVDGGAETQYF
CDR3nt: TGTGCCAGCAGCGTAGATGGAGGGGCCGAGACCCAGTACTTC

j_gene: TRBJ2-1
v_gene: TRBV27
abundance: .
d_gene: .
CDR3aa: CASSLIQRSYNEQFF
CDR3nt: TGTGCCAGCAGTTTAATCCAGCGCTCCTACAATGAGCAGTTCTTC

j_gene: TRBJ2-1
v_gene: TRBV11-2
abundance: .
d_gene: .
CDR3aa: CASSLRPDSSYNEQFF
CDR3nt: TGTGCCAGCAGCCTACGGCCGGACAGCTCCTACAATGAGCAGTTCTTC

j_gene: TRBJ2-7
v_gene: TRBV19
abundance: .
d_gene: .
CDR3aa: CASSNPGGSYEQYF
CDR3nt: TGTGCCAGTAGTAACCCGGGCGGGTCCTACGAGCAGTACTTC

j_gene: TRBJ2-3
v_gene: TRBV5-6
abundance: .
d_gene: TRBD2
CDR3aa: CASSWTGLADPDTQYF
CDR3nt: TGTGCCAGCAGCTGGACGGGACTAGCTGACCCAGATACGCAGTATTTT

j_gene: TRBJ2-1
v_gene: TRBV7-8
abundance: .
d_gene: .
CDR3aa: CASSLVSVYNEQFF
CDR3nt: TGTGCCAGCAGCTTAGTATCCGTGTACAATGAGCAGTTCTTC

j_gene: TRBJ1-5
v_gene: TRBV19
abundance: .
d_gene: .
CDR3aa: CASSTRDHTQPQHF
CDR3nt: TGTGCCAGTAGTACCAGGGACCATACTCAGCCCCAGCATTTT

j_gene: TRBJ1-4
v_gene: TRBV7-6
abundance: .
d_gene: .
CDR3aa: CASSPDTATNEKLFF
CDR3nt: TGTGCCAGCAGCCCCGACACTGCAACTAATGAAAAACTGTTTTTT

j_gene: TRBJ2-1
v_gene: TRBV11-3
abundance: .
d_gene: .
CDR3aa: CASSSGSSYNEQFF
CDR3nt: TGTGCCAGCAGCTCCGGGAGCTCCTACAATGAGCAGTTCTTC

j_gene: TRBJ2-3
v_gene: TRBV11-2
abundance: .
d_gene: .
CDR3aa: CASSSPERRYTDTQYF
CDR3nt: TGTGCCAGCAGCTCCCCGGAGCGGCGATACACAGATACGCAGTATTTT

j_gene: TRBJ1-1
v_gene: TRBV5-6
abundance: .
d_gene: TRBD1
CDR3aa: CASSSTDRVRAFF
CDR3nt: TGTGCCAGCAGCTCGACCGACAGGGTTCGAGCTTTCTTT

j_gene: TRBJ2-5
v_gene: TRBV9
abundance: .
d_gene: .
CDR3aa: CASSVGRHWKETQYF
CDR3nt: TGTGCCAGCAGCGTAGGGAGGCACTGGAAAGAGACCCAGTACTTC

j_gene: TRBJ2-7
v_gene: TRBV5-4
abundance: .
d_gene: .
CDR3aa: CASSLGVGSYEQYF
CDR3nt: TGTGCCAGCAGCCTGGGCGTTGGTTCCTACGAGCAGTACTTC

j_gene: TRBJ2-3
v_gene: TRBV9
abundance: .
d_gene: .
CDR3aa: CASSEGLSTDTQYF
CDR3nt: TGTGCCAGCAGCGAGGGGCTTAGCACAGATACGCAGTATTTT

j_gene: TRBJ1-6
v_gene: TRBV11-2
abundance: .
d_gene: .
CDR3aa: CASSLDLDSPLHF
CDR3nt: TGTGCCAGCAGCTTAGATCTCGATTCACCCCTCCACTTT

j_gene: TRBJ2-2
v_gene: TRBV11-2
abundance: .
d_gene: TRBD1
CDR3aa: CASSLGQGQGKTGELFF
CDR3nt: TGTGCCAGCAGCTTAGGACAGGGACAGGGCAAAACCGGGGAGCTGTTTTTT

j_gene: TRBJ1-1
v_gene: TRBV6-6
abundance: few
d_gene: TRBD1
CDR3aa: CASTLSGGQGTEAFF
CDR3nt: TGTGCCAGCACCCTATCAGGGGGGCAGGGCACTGAAGCTTTCTTT

j_gene: TRBJ2-5
v_gene: TRBV7-2
abundance: .
d_gene: TRBD1
CDR3aa: CASSLLLQGAGETQYF
CDR3nt: TGTGCCAGCAGCCTCCTCCTACAGGGGGCCGGCGAGACCCAGTACTTC

j_gene: TRBJ1-2
v_gene: TRBV11-2
abundance: .
d_gene: TRBD1
CDR3aa: CASSFNRDRNGYTF
CDR3nt: TGTGCCAGCAGCTTCAACCGGGACAGAAATGGCTACACCTTC

j_gene: TRBJ2-1
v_gene: TRBV7-3
abundance: .
d_gene: .
CDR3aa: CASSQRGRANEQFF
CDR3nt: TGTGCCAGCAGCCAACGGGGCCGCGCCAATGAGCAGTTCTTC

j_gene: TRBJ2-3
v_gene: TRBV2
abundance: .
d_gene: TRBD2
CDR3aa: CASSGVGGLRTDTQYF
CDR3nt: TGTGCCAGCAGTGGGGTGGGAGGGCTTCGCACAGATACGCAGTATTTT

j_gene: TRBJ2-1
v_gene: TRBV10-3
abundance: .
d_gene: TRBD1
CDR3aa: CAISDSGQGPGEQFF
CDR3nt: TGTGCCATCAGTGACTCGGGACAGGGCCCGGGGGAGCAGTTCTTC

j_gene: TRBJ2-1
v_gene: TRBV7-6
abundance: .
d_gene: TRBD2
CDR3aa: CASSYRTRGKREDYNEQFF
CDR3nt: TGTGCCAGCAGCTATCGGACCCGGGGGAAGCGGGAGGACTACAATGAGCAGTTCTTC

j_gene: TRBJ2-5
v_gene: TRBV29-1
abundance: .
d_gene: .
CDR3aa: CSVGETTQYF
CDR3nt: TGCAGCGTTGGGGAAACGACCCAGTACTTC

j_gene: TRBJ2-2
v_gene: TRBV5-1
abundance: once
d_gene: .
CDR3aa: CASRATGIENTGELFF
CDR3nt: TGCGCCAGCCGCGCAACGGGGATAGAAAACACCGGGGAGCTGTTTTTT

j_gene: TRBJ2-7
v_gene: TRBV10-3
abundance: .
d_gene: .
CDR3aa: CAISESGGGVYEQYF
CDR3nt: TGTGCCATCAGTGAGTCAGGAGGGGGTGTCTACGAGCAGTACTTC

j_gene: TRBJ2-7
v_gene: TRBV5-1
abundance: .
d_gene: TRBD2
CDR3aa: CASSAGAGVISYEQYF
CDR3nt: TGCGCCAGCAGCGCGGGAGCGGGAGTTATTTCCTACGAGCAGTACTTC

j_gene: TRBJ1-1
v_gene: TRBV6-5
abundance: .
d_gene: .
CDR3aa: CASSQRENTEAFF
CDR3nt: TGTGCCAGCAGTCAGAGGGAGAACACTGAAGCTTTCTTT

j_gene: TRBJ1-2
v_gene: TRBV6-5
abundance: .
d_gene: TRBD1
CDR3aa: CASSLTGGGGYTF
CDR3nt: TGTGCCAGCAGTTTAACAGGGGGAGGGGGCTACACCTTC

j_gene: TRBJ2-3
v_gene: TRBV27
abundance: .
d_gene: .
CDR3aa: CASSSGHLALDTQYF
CDR3nt: TGTGCCAGCAGTTCCGGCCACCTTGCCCTAGATACGCAGTATTTT

j_gene: TRBJ1-2
v_gene: TRBV6-6
abundance: .
d_gene: .
CDR3aa: CASSYPGPINYGYTF
CDR3nt: TGTGCCAGCAGTTACCCCGGACCTATAAACTATGGCTACACCTTC

j_gene: TRBJ2-2
v_gene: TRBV11-2
abundance: .
d_gene: TRBD2
CDR3aa: CASSFGGARELFF
CDR3nt: TGTGCCAGCAGCTTCGGGGGGGCGAGGGAGCTGTTTTTT

j_gene: TRBJ2-7
v_gene: TRBV18
abundance: .
d_gene: .
CDR3aa: CASSPIGTPSYEQYF
CDR3nt: TGTGCCAGCTCACCTATAGGGACGCCCTCCTACGAGCAGTACTTC

j_gene: TRBJ2-7
v_gene: TRBV5-1
abundance: .
d_gene: TRBD2
CDR3aa: CASSSGRREGFYEQYF
CDR3nt: TGCGCCAGCAGCTCGGGACGGCGGGAGGGGTTCTACGAGCAGTACTTC

j_gene: TRBJ1-1
v_gene: TRBV20-1
abundance: .
d_gene: .
CDR3aa: CSVRLGTEAFF
CDR3nt: TGCAGTGTCAGGTTAGGCACTGAAGCTTTCTTT

j_gene: TRBJ2-1
v_gene: TRBV9
abundance: .
d_gene: .
CDR3aa: CASSPAGWGREQFF
CDR3nt: TGTGCCAGCAGCCCGGCGGGATGGGGTCGTGAGCAGTTCTTC

j_gene: TRBJ1-1
v_gene: TRBV7-2
abundance: .
d_gene: .
CDR3aa: CASSSQGSTEAFF
CDR3nt: TGTGCCAGCAGCTCGCAGGGGTCCACTGAAGCTTTCTTT

j_gene: TRBJ2-3
v_gene: TRBV25-1
abundance: .
d_gene: TRBD2
CDR3aa: CASSEWRASGGAPDTQYF
CDR3nt: TGTGCCAGCAGTGAATGGAGGGCTAGCGGGGGGGCACCAGATACGCAGTATTTT

j_gene: TRBJ2-1
v_gene: TRBV7-9
abundance: once
d_gene: .
CDR3aa: CASSLVFGSGKPYNEQFF
CDR3nt: TGTGCCAGCAGCTTAGTGTTTGGTAGCGGAAAGCCCTACAATGAGCAGTTCTTC

j_gene: TRBJ2-1
v_gene: TRBV7-3
abundance: .
d_gene: .
CDR3aa: CASSLGTFSSYNEQFF
CDR3nt: TGTGCCAGCAGCTTAGGGACTTTTAGCTCCTACAATGAGCAGTTCTTC

j_gene: TRBJ2-1
v_gene: TRBV7-3
abundance: .
d_gene: TRBD1
CDR3aa: CASSLGTVNEQFF
CDR3nt: TGTGCCAGCAGCCTTGGGACAGTCAATGAGCAGTTCTTC